This TCR beta chain was captured by sequencing in a study of shared clonotypes between healthy human individuals. Deep-level running was used for the assay. Assay used: immunoSEQ multiplex PCR; TCRdb lists only in-frame clones, some missing. The sample has fewer than 700,000 clones, roughly 72% seen once. Study-wide points: Having only a few donors restricted how much genetic and exposure-history diversity was captured. Sample collection involved blood only; tissue repertoires are likely different.

V lost 3 bases, J lost 6 bases, and 16 bases lay in between. The germline V gene encodes CDR1 SGDLS and CDR2 YYNGEE. The CDR3 is 14 residues long. A note on this clone: Its antigen remains unknown.

The TCR originated in a woman in her forties in good health. Some clones in this sample may be carry-over from other donors' samples. Material: PBMCs. The J gene is TRBJ2-7, the V gene TRBV9; weak D call: TRBD1 (6 bases). CDR3 protein: CASSADSLGSEQYF. The CDR3 coding sequence is TGTGCCAGCAGCGCGGACAGTTTGGGATCCGAGCAGTACTTC.